This TCR beta chain was captured in a study of blood T cell repertoires in COVID-19 (dated by TCRdb to 2018 to 2021). In terms of the full investigation: Collaborator samples came from the United States, Italy and Spain and covered acute and convalescent phases of COVID-19. The prospective study material was composed of cDNA or gDNA derived from T cells, B-cell-depleted T cells, or PBMCs. The repertoires were made available in a free public database intended to serve as a resource for research on the immune response to SARS-CoV-2. The sample metadata nearly always contained a de-identified subject ID, COVID-19 status, age in years and sex. Samples were obtained from the ongoing ImmuneRACE study (first 160 participants) and from about 1,300 subjects provided by 6 global collaborators. HLA class I and class II types, where available, came from metadata supplied by the sample provider rather than from assay-based typing. Subjects who had been exposed to COVID-19, were actively infected with it, or had recovered from it provided the deeply sampled blood TCRbeta repertoires that made up the dataset.

TCRbeta CDR3 regions were amplified from genomic DNA by means of the immunoSEQ Assay, a bias-controlled multiplex PCR. Under the source paper's analysis protocol: The number of nucleated cells in each sample was estimated by amplification of reference gene primers within the assay. Sequence reads were collapsed and filtered to measure the absolute abundance of every unique TCRbeta CDR3 rearrangement. For each sample, productive Simpson clonality was calculated as the square root of Simpson's diversity index across productive rearrangements. The table was pulled from immuneACCESS by TCRdb, which kept in-frame rearrangements only. Such tables lose some clones; where checked, under half of the loss comes from unresolved V genes, and the rest has no known cause. V and J calls and clone size are as listed in that table; D and trimming were resolved from the DNA. Recorded for this sample are roughly 240,000 clones; about four fifths of them occurred a single time. The biggest ten clones account for 3.6% of the sample.

The CDR3 numbers 14 residues from cysteine through phenylalanine. Only the CDR3 region is kept as DNA, spanning 42 bases read in frame from base 1. Trimming takes 2 bases from V and 4 bases from J, and the germline ends sit 11 bases apart. CDR1 and CDR2 were assigned from the germline V gene as SNHLY and FYNNEI. The paper as a whole reports these results and caveats: The amount of clinical and demographic metadata varied by source and participant and was provided uncurated.

On this clone: Its antigen is not yet known. One base away there is no much larger clone; base qualities are not given.

Participants in the prospective study were aged about 18 to 90 years, lived in about two dozen United States geographic areas, and enrolled through a virtual design. In the prospective study, cohorts were assigned on the basis of participant-reported clinical history obtained from a screening survey and a study questionnaire. Exposed participants were defined as having been in contact with someone with a PCR-confirmed or clinician-diagnosed COVID-19 case within 2 weeks of study entry. Mobile phlebotomists in the prospective study collected whole blood, serum and a nasopharyngeal or oropharyngeal swab from every participant. Additional blood draws and questionnaires over an approximately two-month period could optionally be provided by prospective study participants. Before DNA extraction, prospective study blood samples were shipped either frozen or at room temperature.

Sequences were obtained from PBMCs or T cells enriched from blood (not recorded which). The chain was built from TRBV2 and TRBJ2-5, and perhaps TRBD1 as D gene, on 6 matching bases. This clonotype was sampled from a middle-aged woman who had been exposed to COVID-19. The CDR3 region reads CASSERQGIETQYF. The sequenced DNA is TGTGCCAGCAGTGAACGCCAGGGGATAGAGACCCAGTACTTC.